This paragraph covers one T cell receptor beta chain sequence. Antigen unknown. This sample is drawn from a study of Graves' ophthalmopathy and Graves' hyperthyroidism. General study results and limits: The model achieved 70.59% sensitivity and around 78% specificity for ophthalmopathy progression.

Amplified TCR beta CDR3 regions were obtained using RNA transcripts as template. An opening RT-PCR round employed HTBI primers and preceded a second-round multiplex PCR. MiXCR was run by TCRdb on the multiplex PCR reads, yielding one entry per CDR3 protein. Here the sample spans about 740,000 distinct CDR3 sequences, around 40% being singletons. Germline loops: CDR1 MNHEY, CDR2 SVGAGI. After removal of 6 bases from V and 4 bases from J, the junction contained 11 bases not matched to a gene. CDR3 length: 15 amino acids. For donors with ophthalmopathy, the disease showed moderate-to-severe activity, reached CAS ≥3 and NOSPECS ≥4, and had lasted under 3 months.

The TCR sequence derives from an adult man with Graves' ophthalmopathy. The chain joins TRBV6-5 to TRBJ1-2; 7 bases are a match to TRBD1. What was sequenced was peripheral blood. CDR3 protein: CASREGGGAAYGYTF. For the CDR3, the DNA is TGTGCCAGCAGGGAAGGAGGGGGCGCAGCCTATGGCTACACCTTC.